This TCR beta chain was profiled in a study of cytomegalovirus exposure and HLA in healthy donors. Germline-derived CDR1 and CDR2 are SGHRS and YFSETQ. The junction had 5 bases not matched to a gene; V was cut back by 3 bases and J by 9 bases. CDR3 length: 15 residues. Broader study findings: Most observed TCR sequences were rare, whereas some public TCRs were detected in many donors. The Asian-associated ancestry cluster reportedly had fewer N-insertions than the approximately 670-donor mean in a later analysis. Productive rates of about 90% or about 30% were seen for most TCR beta V segments in an earlier analysis.

Remarks on this clone: Its antigen is as yet unknown.

The PCR ran on 60 Vbeta and 13 Jbeta primers. TCRdb keeps only in-frame clones here, not all; method: immunoSEQ multiplex PCR. This sample carries about 130,000 clones, around 77% of them seen once, and the ten largest clones take around 1.2%. The receptor's source is a man over 45 in good health and CMV-seronegative. V and J are TRBV5-1 and TRBJ2-1; 14 bases agree with TRBD2. The sequencing input was PBMCs. CDR3 sequence: CASSWGTSGRREQFF. The CDR3 coding sequence is TGCGCCAGCAGCTGGGGGACTAGCGGGAGACGTGAGCAGTTCTTC. Variable domain in full (rest from reference TRBV5-1 and TRBJ2-1): KAGVTQTPRYLIKTRGQQVTLSCSPISGHRSVSWYQQTPGQGLQFLFEYFSETQRNKGNFPGRFSGRQFSNSRSEMNVSTLELGDSALYLCASSWGTSGRREQFFGPGTRLTVL.